Listed below are T cell receptor beta chains from one sample, sequenced in a study of PD-1 blockade in classical Hodgkin lymphoma. TCRdb's copy holds only in-frame clones and misses some; the assay was immunoSEQ multiplex PCR. Of more than 15,000 clones in the sample, 83% are singletons; the top ten hold approximately 13%. The input for sequencing was peripheral blood mononuclear cells (PBMCs), taken before the fourth cycle of nivolumab. These receptors were obtained from a human donor with classical Hodgkin lymphoma. CDR3s include the opening cysteine and the closing phenylalanine or tryptophan. Fields, in order: J gene, V gene, CDR3 protein.

>TRBJ2-7|TRBV27
CASSPSTGYNEQYF
>TRBJ1-6|TRBV7-8
CASSSSVGPYNSPLHF
>TRBJ1-5|TRBV6-6
CASSPQERNQPQHF
>TRBJ2-5|TRBV7-9
CASSHWNNQETQYF
>TRBJ2-1|TRBV7-9
CASSNGQGASNEQFF
>TRBJ2-5|TRBV5-1
CASSLQGTQETQYF
>TRBJ1-2|TRBV7-9
CASSRTGVDGYTF
>TRBJ2-4|TRBV5-1
CASSLQGLAKNIQYF
>TRBJ2-3|TRBV6-6
CASSPRGSGSTDTQYF
>TRBJ2-1|TRBV6-5
CASSSTSGGSYNEQFF
>TRBJ2-1|TRBV11-2
CASSPQGGSYNEQFF
>TRBJ2-7|TRBV7-2
CASSLDLGLPYEQYF
>TRBJ1-1|TRBV7-8
CASSLVGLLLAPSGAFF
>TRBJ1-5|TRBV7-4
CASSLDRNYQPQHF
>TRBJ1-1|TRBV6-5
CASSLVVYTEAFF